This TCR beta chain was sequenced for a study of cytomegalovirus exposure and HLA in healthy donors. Whole-study results and caveats: It was 160 or so TCR beta chains that were listed as cytomegalovirus-associated.

Details on this clone: What it recognizes is unknown.

There are 13 residues in the CDR3. The V gene end was trimmed by 4 bases and the J gene end by 3 bases; junction bases not matched to a gene: 4. The germline V gene encodes CDR1 SGHDT and CDR2 YYEEEE. The PCR made use of 60 Vbeta and 13 Jbeta primers. Method: immunoSEQ multiplex PCR; TCRdb's copy keeps in-frame clones and lacks some. In the table there are approximately 100,000 clones, around three quarters of which are singletons. This TCR came from a man aged 35-49 years in good health and CMV-seronegative. This sequence joins TRBV5-6 and TRBJ2-7, with TRBD2 identical over 7 bases. The sequenced sample was PBMCs. The CDR3 loop reads CASSRGVNYEQYV. CDR3 bases: TGTGCCAGCAGCCGGGGGGTCAACTACGAGCAGTACGTC.